This T cell receptor beta chain is from a study of cytomegalovirus exposure and HLA in healthy donors. Notes on the study in general: Testing in vitro showed a few CMV-associated chains specific for CMV antigens. In a later analysis, V- and J-gene trimming of beta chains associated with a DCLRE1C missense variant, replicated independently. An analysis that was carried out later associated 16,951 TCR beta sequences with HLA alleles at 0.05 false discovery rate.

On this clone: As yet, its antigen is unknown.

The PCR was carried out with 60 Vbeta primers and 13 Jbeta primers. Here immunoSEQ multiplex PCR was the method, and the copy in TCRdb shows in-frame clones only, minus some. Of under 200,000 clones in the sample, 80% were seen once. Trimming took off 3 bases at V and 1 base at J, with 10 bases between the two ends. This CDR3 has 16 residues. The germline gives CDR1 MDHEN, CDR2 SYDVKM. The sequence derives from a male donor in good health and CMV-seropositive. Sample: PBMCs. The genes are TRBV28 and TRBJ2-6; D is perhaps TRBD1 (6 bases). The chain's CDR3 is CASSFGTFSGANVLTF. In nucleotides, the CDR3 is TGTGCCAGCAGTTTTGGGACATTTTCTGGGGCCAACGTCCTGACTTTC.